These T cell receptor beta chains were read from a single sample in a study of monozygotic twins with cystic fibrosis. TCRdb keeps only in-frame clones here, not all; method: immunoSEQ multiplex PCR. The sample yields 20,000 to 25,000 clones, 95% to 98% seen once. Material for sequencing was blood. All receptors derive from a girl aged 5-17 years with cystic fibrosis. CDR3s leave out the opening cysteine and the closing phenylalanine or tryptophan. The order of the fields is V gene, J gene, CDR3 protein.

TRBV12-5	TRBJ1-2	ASVSPLGGNYGYT
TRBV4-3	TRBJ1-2	ASSPRQGAGGYT
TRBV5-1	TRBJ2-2	ASSLNTGELF
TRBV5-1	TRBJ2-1	ASSLSGGSYNEQF
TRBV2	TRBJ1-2	ASPGQGDNGYT
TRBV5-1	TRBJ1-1	ASSAGSLNTEAF
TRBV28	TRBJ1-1	ASSFLGLGTEAF
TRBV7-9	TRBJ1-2	ASSFGQGFYGYT
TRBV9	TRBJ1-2	ASSGPYGYT
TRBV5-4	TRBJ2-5	ASSLSSGGQETQY
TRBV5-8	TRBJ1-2	ASSFAAHYGYT
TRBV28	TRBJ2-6	ASSFGTSYSGANVLT
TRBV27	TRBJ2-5	ASRPTGSGGETQY
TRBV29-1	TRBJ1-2	SVYGILYGYT
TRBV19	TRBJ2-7	ASRLDPGQSYEQY
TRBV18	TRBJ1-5	ASSSTGIAIQPQH